The 21 T cell receptor beta chains presented below share a single source sample, sequenced in a study of response to subunit inactivated influenza vaccine. TCRdb re-called the RT-PCR reads through MiXCR, storing one row per CDR3 protein. In the table there are hundreds of thousands of distinct CDR3 sequences, over 9% of which are singletons. This sample was also put to use in a study of T cells expressing NK-cell markers. As that report states: Beta-chain TCR cDNA was generated via 5'RACE template switching with UMIs.

This sample comprised PBMCs from blood, obtained on the day of vaccination. The receptors derive from a man aged 50 or older who received an inactivated influenza vaccine.

V usage is TRBV4-2 and J usage is TRBJ1-5, with D hard to call. Trimming took off 0 bases at V and 7 bases at J, with 7 bases between the two ends. CDR1 and CDR2 (germline): LGHNA, YNFKEQ. The CDR3 length is 13 residues. CDR3 DNA: TGTGCCAGCAGCCAAGATCAGGACCAGCCCCAGCATTTT. Translation: CASSQDQDQPQHF.

This clonotype came up many times. The gene calls are TRBV29-1 and TRBJ2-1; 9 positions agree with TRBD2. Per the germline V gene, CDR1 is SQVTM and CDR2 is ANQGSEA. J gave up 0 bases and V 1 base, and 10 bases lay outside the gene matches. The CDR3 totals 18 residues. The CDR3 region has the DNA TGCAGCGTTGAAGGGGTGCGGGAGGGCCGGCTCTCCTACAATGAGCAGTTCTTC. Protein sequence: CSVEGVREGRLSYNEQFF.

The chain is built from TRBV5-1 and TRBJ1-5, with unresolved D. Trimming pared 5 bases from V and 3 bases from J, leaving 9 bases between. Germline values: CDR1 SGHRS, CDR2 YFSETQ. The CDR3 extends over 13 amino acids. In nucleotides, the CDR3 is TGCGCCAGCAGGGCGGACGACAATCAGCCCCAGCATTTT. This encodes CASRADDNQPQHF.

There are a few counts of this clonotype. This chain links TRBV3-1 with TRBJ2-2; TRBD2 aligns across 9 bases. The CDR3 runs 17 residues. CDR1 and CDR2 (germline): LGHDT, YNNKEL (reference sequence). Trimming cost V 4 bases and J 5 bases; bases outside gene matches: 11. DNA for the CDR3: TGTGCCAGCAGCCCAACAACTGCGGGAGGGCCGACCGGGGAGCTGTTTTTT. Translating it yields CASSPTTAGGPTGELFF.

V and J are TRBV7-9 and TRBJ2-7; D is perhaps TRBD2 (6 bases). The V end lost 5 bases, the J end lost 9 bases, and 20 bases lay between the germline ends. The CDR3 runs to 14 residues. Germline V gene sequence: CDR1 SEHNR, CDR2 FQNEAQ (reference sequence). This chain's CDR3 is CASSLLGLPQRQYF. The CDR3 DNA sequence: TGTGCCAGCAGCCTCTTGGGACTTCCGCAGAGGCAGTACTTC.

CDR3 nucleotide sequence: TGTGCCAGCAGCTTAGGCGCCCCCCCGACCTCCTACGAGCAGTACTTC. Residues: CASSLGAPPTSYEQYF. J is TRBJ2-7 and V is TRBV7-2; D gene unclear. The CDR3 contains 16 residues. Germline values: CDR1 SGHTA, CDR2 FQGNSA. The V end lost 1 base, the J end lost 0 bases, and 13 bases lay between the germline ends. Together with reference TRBV7-2 and TRBJ2-7, the CDR3 gives the full variable domain: GAGVSQSPSNKVTEKGKDVELRCDPISGHTALYWYRQSLGQGLEFLIYFQGNSAPDKSGLPSDRFSAERTGGSVSTLTIQRTQQEDSAVYLCASSLGAPPTSYEQYFGPGTRLTVT.

The chain employs TRBV29-1 and TRBJ2-7, with 8 positions matching TRBD1. CDR3 length: 12 amino acids. V lost 5 bases, J lost 5 bases, and 5 bases stayed unmatched. Germline V gene data show CDR1 as SQVTM and CDR2 as ANQGSEA. CDR3 DNA sequence: TGCAGCGTTCGGACAGGGACCCACGAGCAGTACTTC. Residues: CSVRTGTHEQYF.

In nucleotides, the CDR3 is TGCGCCAGCAGCATAGGCTGGGAGCAGTACTTC. It translates to CASSIGWEQYF. This chain joins TRBV5-1 and TRBJ2-7; D is uncertain. Looked up from germline, CDR1 is SGHRS and CDR2 is YFSETQ. V lost 4 bases, J lost 7 bases, and 9 bases lay in between. The length of the CDR3 is 11 residues. Using reference TRBV5-1 and TRBJ2-7 for the parts outside the CDR3, the full variable domain is KAGVTQTPRYLIKTRGQQVTLSCSPISGHRSVSWYQQTPGQGLQFLFEYFSETQRNKGNFPGRFSGRQFSNSRSEMNVSTLELGDSALYLCASSIGWEQYFGPGTRLTVT.

CDR3 sequence: CSARAGGSANTGELFF. The CDR3 DNA follows: TGCAGTGCTAGAGCGGGGGGGTCGGCGAACACCGGGGAGCTGTTTTTT. V is TRBV20-1 and J is TRBJ2-2, with 8 bases fitting TRBD2. Germline CDR1 reads DFQATT; CDR2 reads SNEGSKA (reference sequence). This CDR3 spans 16 amino acids. J was trimmed by 0 bases and V by 1 base; bases with no gene match: 4.

This clonotype was picked up many times. V gene TRBV20-1 combines with J gene TRBJ2-3, with 9 positions matching TRBD2. Germline CDR1 is DFQATT and CDR2 is SNEGSKA (reference sequence). The CDR3 covers 15 residues. V lost 3 bases and J lost 4; bases outside the gene matches: 8. DNA for the CDR3: TGCAGTGCTAGGGCCGCGGGAGGGCCCTCAGATACGCAGTATTTT. It specifies CSARAAGGPSDTQYF.

The V and J genes are TRBV4-2 and TRBJ2-2, with TRBD2 identical over 8 bases. V shed 0 bases and J 3 bases; nucleotides not matched to a gene: 6. Germline V gene lookup returns CDR1 LGHNA and CDR2 YNFKEQ. The CDR3 sequence is 17 residues long. The CDR3, as DNA: TGTGCCAGCAGCCAAGAAATGGCTAGCGGGTACACCGGGGAGCTGTTTTTT. Translating gives CASSQEMASGYTGELFF.

This clonotype was observed a few times. The chain recombines TRBV5-6 with TRBJ2-3, with 8 nucleotides matching TRBD2. CDR3 size: 17 residues. Germline loops: CDR1 SGHDT, CDR2 YYEEEE. Trimming took 0 bases from V and 2 from J; bases not matched to a gene: 8. The CDR3 DNA reads as TGTGCCAGCAGCTTGGCCACTAGCGGAGGGGTCACAGATACGCAGTATTTT. This encodes CASSLATSGGVTDTQYF. Based on the CDR3 plus reference TRBV5-6 and TRBJ2-3, the full variable domain is DAGVTQSPTHLIKTRGQQVTLRCSPKSGHDTVSWYQQALGQGPQFIFQYYEEEERQRGNFPDRFSGHQFPNYSSELNVNALLLGDSALYLCASSLATSGGVTDTQYFGPGTRLTVL.

This clonotype appeared many times. The chain combines TRBV11-2 with TRBJ1-1; D is unresolved. Germline CDR1 and CDR2: SGHAT and FQNNGV. This CDR3 region has 12 residues. Trimming cost V 0 bases and J 7 bases, with 6 bases left between them. The CDR3 spells CASSLEYGEAFF. As DNA, the CDR3 is TGTGCCAGCAGCTTAGAGTACGGTGAAGCTTTCTTT.

This clonotype was detected a few times. This chain uses TRBV7-2 with TRBJ2-1; tentative D call: TRBD2 (6 bases). V gave up 5 bases and J gave up 9 bases, with 14 bases separating them. Per the germline V gene, CDR1 is SGHTA and CDR2 is FQGNSA. The CDR3 length is 13 residues. CDR3 coding DNA: TGTGCCAGCAGCCCCCGGGGGATAGGTGAGCAGTTCTTC. Translation gives CASSPRGIGEQFF.

J is TRBJ2-1 and V is TRBV6-2 or TRBV6-3, with 9 bases identical to TRBD1. The CDR3 is 15 residues long. CDR1 and CDR2 (germline): MNHEY, SVGEGT. The J segment lost 8 bases and the V segment lost 5 bases, leaving 10 bases of the junction unmatched. The CDR3 region is CASSRHRDRVDEQFF. As DNA, the CDR3 is TGTGCCAGCAGTAGACACCGGGACAGGGTCGATGAGCAGTTCTTC.

This clonotype was detected ten times or more. The chain couples TRBV23-1 to TRBJ2-2; no firm D call. TRBV23-1 is designated an ORF whose function remains uncertain. V dropped 8 bases and J dropped 0 bases, with 7 bases sitting between them. This CDR3 region has 13 residues. The CDR3 nucleotides read TGCGCCAGCGACACCTCGAACACCGGGGAGCTGTTTTTT. Translated, it gives CASDTSNTGELFF.

This clonotype was recorded at least ten times. The V call is TRBV28, the J call TRBJ2-2; D remains ambiguous. The CDR3 extends over 14 amino acids. Germline lookup yields CDR1 MDHEN and CDR2 SYDVKM. V was trimmed by 3 bases and J by 6 bases, leaving 11 bases between them. CDR3 in amino acids: CASSFDLGAGELFF. The CDR3 DNA sequence: TGTGCCAGCAGTTTTGATTTGGGCGCCGGGGAGCTGTTTTTT.

The CDR3 nucleotides are TGCGCCAGCAGCCAGGTTCGCTCTGGAAACACCATATATTTT. Protein: CASSQVRSGNTIYF. V and J are TRBV4-1 and TRBJ1-3; D not certain. Trimming removed 3 bases from V and 0 bases from J, with 6 bases in between. The CDR3 covers 14 residues. CDR1 MGHRA and CDR2 YSYEKL come from the germline V gene.

CDR3 loop: CASSQGQEEETQYF. CDR3 sequence (DNA): TGTGCCAGCAGCCAAGGCCAGGAGGAAGAGACCCAGTACTTC. The J gene is TRBJ2-5, the V gene TRBV4-2, with a possible D match to TRBD2 (5 bases). This CDR3 region has 14 residues. Germline lookup yields CDR1 LGHNA and CDR2 YNFKEQ. V was clipped by 1 base and J by 3 bases, with 9 bases between them.

This clonotype was counted only a few times. The chain couples TRBV2 to TRBJ2-7, with D tentatively TRBD2 (6 bases). CDR1 and CDR2 (germline): SNHLY, FYNNEI. CDR3 size: 14 residues. Trimming removed 2 bases from V and 12 bases from J, with 20 bases in between. DNA for the CDR3: TGTGCCAGCAGTGAACATACTCGGGACTGGGGACGGTACTTC. Protein product: CASSEHTRDWGRYF.

Of note for this clonotype: One end of the junction does not line up with germline, which may come from a read error. This sequence joins TRBV4-2 and TRBJ2-7; D may correspond to TRBD1 or TRBD2 (5 bases each). This CDR3 comprises 17 residues. Germline V lookup: CDR1 LGHNA, CDR2 YNFKEQ. DNA for the CDR3: TGTGCCAGCAGCCAAGAGGCCGGGACCCAGGGATTCTACGAGCGGTACTTC. Translation gives CASSQEAGTQGFYERYF.